What follows is one T cell receptor (beta chain) and its context. Its antigen remains unidentified. The protocol was immunoSEQ multiplex PCR, while the TCRdb copy is restricted to in-frame clones and leaves out a portion. The sample carries about 460 clones, 72% recorded once. These data originate in a study of CD39 and CD103 CD8 tumor-infiltrating T cells. Study-level points and caveats: Unlike DN TIL clonotypes, DP TIL clonotypes seldom appeared in blood. Compared with DN, SP and blood memory CD8, DP TILs appeared more oligoclonal.

The sequenced sample consisted of CD39+ CD103+ CD8+ T cells sorted from the tumor. Subset indicated: CD103+CD39+ double-positive CD45RA- CD8 T cells. This receptor was taken from a human donor with head and neck squamous cell carcinoma.

CDR3 region: CASSPQGARPEQFF. The DNA for the CDR3 is TGTGCCAGCTCACCACAGGGGGCCCGGCCTGAGCAGTTCTTC. J is TRBJ2-1 and V is TRBV18; TRBD1 aligns across 7 bases. V was pared by 1 base and J by 9 bases, with 6 bases of the junction left unmatched. CDR3 length: 14 amino acids. Germline V gives CDR1 KGHSH, CDR2 LQKENI.